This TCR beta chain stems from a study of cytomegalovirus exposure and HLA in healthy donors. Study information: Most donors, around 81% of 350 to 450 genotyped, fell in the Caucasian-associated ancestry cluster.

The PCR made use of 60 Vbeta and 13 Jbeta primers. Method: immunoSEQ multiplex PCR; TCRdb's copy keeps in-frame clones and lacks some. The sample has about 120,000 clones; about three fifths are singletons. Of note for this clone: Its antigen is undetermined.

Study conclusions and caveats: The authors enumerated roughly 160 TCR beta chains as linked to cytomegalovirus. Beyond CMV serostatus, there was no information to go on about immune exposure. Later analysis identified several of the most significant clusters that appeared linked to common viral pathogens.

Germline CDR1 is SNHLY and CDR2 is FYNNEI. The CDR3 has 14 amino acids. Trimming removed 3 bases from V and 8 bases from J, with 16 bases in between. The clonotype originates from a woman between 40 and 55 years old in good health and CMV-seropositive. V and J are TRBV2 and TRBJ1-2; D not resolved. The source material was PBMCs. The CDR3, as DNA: TGTGCCAGCAGTGATGAGGGAGGGAAGAGGGGCTACACCTTC. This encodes CASSDEGGKRGYTF. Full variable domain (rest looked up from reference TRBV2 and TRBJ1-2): EPEVTQTPSHQVTQMGQEVILRCVPISNHLYFYWYRQILGQKVEFLVSFYNNEISEKSEIFDDQFSVERPDGSNFTLKIRSTKLEDSAMYFCASSDEGGKRGYTFGSGTRLTVV.